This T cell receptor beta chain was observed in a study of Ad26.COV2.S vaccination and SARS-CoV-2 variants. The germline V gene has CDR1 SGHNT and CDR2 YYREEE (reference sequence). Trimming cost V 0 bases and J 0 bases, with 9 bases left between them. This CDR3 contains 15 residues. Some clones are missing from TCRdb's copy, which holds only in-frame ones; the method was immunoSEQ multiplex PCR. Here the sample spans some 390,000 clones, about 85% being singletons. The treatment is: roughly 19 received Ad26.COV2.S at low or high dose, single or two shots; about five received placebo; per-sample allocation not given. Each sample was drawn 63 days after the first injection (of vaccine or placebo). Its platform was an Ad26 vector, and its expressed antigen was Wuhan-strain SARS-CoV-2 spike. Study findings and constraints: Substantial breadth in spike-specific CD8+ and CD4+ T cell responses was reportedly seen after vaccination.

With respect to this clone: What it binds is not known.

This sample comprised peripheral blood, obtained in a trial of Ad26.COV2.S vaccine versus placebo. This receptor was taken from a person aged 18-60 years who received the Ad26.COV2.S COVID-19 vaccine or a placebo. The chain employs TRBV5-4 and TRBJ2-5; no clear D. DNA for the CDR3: TGTGCCAGCAGCTTGGAACCTCTGTACCAAGAGACCCAGTACTTC. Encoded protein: CASSLEPLYQETQYF.